Listed here is a single T cell receptor (beta chain). This sample stems from a study of cytomegalovirus exposure and HLA in healthy donors. Germline CDR1 SGHRS, CDR2 YFSETQ. The CDR3 runs to 18 residues. J was trimmed by 4 bases and V by 3 bases; bases with no gene match: 10. Primers for the PCR totalled 60 Vbeta and 13 Jbeta. The protocol was immunoSEQ multiplex PCR, while the TCRdb copy is restricted to in-frame clones and leaves out a portion. Of 45,000 to 65,000 clones listed, about 70% are singletons. This rearrangement joins TRBV5-1 to TRBJ2-3, with 14 bases that match TRBD2. The source material was PBMCs. This TCR derives from a woman aged 45-60 years in good health and CMV-seropositive. The CDR3 sequence is CASSSKGTSGGGADTQYF. CDR3 DNA: TGCGCCAGCAGCTCAAAAGGGACTAGCGGGGGTGGAGCAGATACGCAGTATTTT.